One sample yielded the 21 T cell receptor beta chains listed below, sequenced in a study of response to subunit inactivated influenza vaccine. TCRdb passed the RT-PCR reads through MiXCR, listing each CDR3 protein once. This sample yields hundreds of thousands of distinct CDR3 sequences, of which approximately 14% are seen a single time; 6.5% to 8.5% belongs to the top ten. The material was PBMCs from blood, obtained 14 days before vaccination. The receptor set was obtained from a man between 50 and 59 years old who received an inactivated influenza vaccine.

This chain joins TRBV6-2 or TRBV6-3 and TRBJ1-6; D not resolved. The CDR3 length is 15 residues. The V end lost 6 bases, the J end lost 0 bases, and 9 bases lay between the germline ends. The germline V gene has CDR1 MNHEY and CDR2 SVGEGT. The CDR3 here is CASSNTGSYNSPLHF. For the CDR3, the DNA is TGTGCCAGCAGCAACACGGGCTCCTATAATTCACCCCTCCACTTT.

V usage is TRBV12-3 or TRBV12-4 and J usage is TRBJ1-2, with 7 bases fitting TRBD1. V lost 3 bases to trimming and J lost 1 base; unmatched junction nucleotides: 8. The CDR3 is 16 residues long. CDR3 nucleotide sequence: TGTGCCAGCAGTTTCGCAGGGGGGAGATTTAACTATGGCTACACCTTC. Encoded protein: CASSFAGGRFNYGYTF.

This chain links TRBV6-1 with TRBJ2-5; D is unresolved. CDR3 length: 13 residues. The ends were cut back, 8 bases at V and 2 bases at J, with 12 bases in the middle. Germline V gives CDR1 MNHNS, CDR2 SASEGT. CDR3 protein: CASALTLQETQYF. CDR3 in DNA: TGTGCCAGCGCTTTGACCCTACAAGAGACCCAGTACTTC.

This clonotype was counted a single time. The CDR3 loop is CASSQDRVAGAPQYF. The DNA for the CDR3 is TGTGCCAGCAGCCAAGATCGGGTAGCGGGAGCTCCGCAGTATTTT. The rearrangement joins TRBV3-1 to TRBJ2-3; 9 nucleotides agree with TRBD2. Germline assignment: CDR1 LGHDT and CDR2 YNNKEL (reference sequence). The CDR3 is made up of 15 amino acids. V shed 0 bases and J 10 bases; nucleotides not matched to a gene: 8.

This rearrangement joins TRBV3-1 to TRBJ2-7; D is perhaps TRBD2 (6 bases). Trimming left V 1 base short and J 3 bases short, with 13 bases between. The CDR3 contains 15 residues. In germline, CDR1 is LGHDT, CDR2 YNNKEL (reference sequence). The CDR3 nucleotides read TGTGCCAGCAGCCAAGCTTCGGGACTTCTCTACGAGCAGTACTTC. This codes for CASSQASGLLYEQYF.

This clonotype has a handful of counts. This rearrangement joins TRBV4-3 to TRBJ2-2, with D possibly TRBD2 on 5 matching bases. The CDR3 is 15 residues long. The V gene lost 0 bases and the J gene lost 2 bases, with 7 bases spanning the gap. In germline, CDR1 is LGHNA, CDR2 YSLEER. CDR3 sequence: CASSQDGLNTGELFF. The CDR3 nucleotides are TGCGCCAGCAGCCAAGATGGACTTAACACCGGGGAGCTGTTTTTT.

The chain couples TRBV7-9 to TRBJ2-7; no reliable D call. V lost 2 bases and J lost 0, with 11 bases in between. Per the germline V gene, CDR1 is SEHNR and CDR2 is FQNEAQ (reference sequence). The CDR3 totals 15 residues. As DNA, the CDR3 is TGTGCCAGCAGCTTACCCCTGACAAGCTCCTACGAGCAGTACTTC. Protein: CASSLPLTSSYEQYF.

Only a few counts were recorded for this clonotype. J is TRBJ2-1 and V is TRBV3-1, with TRBD2 as a possible D gene (6 bases). Germline loops: CDR1 LGHDT, CDR2 YNNKEL (reference sequence). The CDR3 is 13 residues long. V was trimmed by 2 bases and J by 12 bases, leaving 14 bases between them. The CDR3 spells CASSQTGTPRQFF. The CDR3 DNA reads as TGTGCCAGCAGCCAAACCGGGACTCCGCGGCAGTTCTTC.

The rearrangement uses TRBV6-2 or TRBV6-3 and TRBJ2-1; TRBD2 matches 7 bases. The V gene end was trimmed by 0 bases and the J gene end by 14 bases; junction bases not matched to a gene: 13. This CDR3 comprises 15 residues. Germline lookup yields CDR1 MNHEY and CDR2 SVGEGT. The CDR3 sequence is CASSYSAAGRSQEFF. CDR3 sequence (DNA): TGTGCCAGCAGTTACTCGGCAGCGGGGAGATCCCAGGAGTTCTTC.

The chain recombines TRBV3-1 with TRBJ1-4; D perhaps matches TRBD1 (6 bases). Germline-derived CDR1 and CDR2 are LGHDT and YNNKEL (reference sequence). V was clipped by 5 bases and J by 3 bases, with 10 bases between them. This CDR3 comprises 14 residues. DNA for the CDR3: TGTGCCAGCAGCGGGACAAGATCTAATGAAAAACTGTTTTTT. It specifies CASSGTRSNEKLFF.

Of note for this clonotype: Germline is not matched at one junction end, which may reflect a read error. The rearrangement links TRBV28 to TRBJ2-7; no definite D call. In germline, CDR1 is MDHEN, CDR2 SYDVKM. The CDR3 has 12 amino acids. CDR3 sequence reads: CASSPQFHEQYF. CDR3 nucleotide sequence: TGTGCCAGCAGCCCCCAGTTCCACGAACAGTACTTC.

The rearrangement uses TRBV4-1 and TRBJ1-5; possible D gene TRBD1, 6 bases. CDR3 length: 16 residues. With 3 bases removed from V and 0 bases from J, the gap between germline ends came to 12 bases. Per the germline V gene, CDR1 is MGHRA and CDR2 is YSYEKL. As DNA, the CDR3 is TGCGCCAGCAGCCACCGGTACAGGGATAGCAATCAGCCCCAGCATTTT. Encoded protein: CASSHRYRDSNQPQHF.

The chain uses TRBV20-1 and TRBJ1-1; D unresolved. The CDR3 is 13 amino acids. Germline V CDR1 and CDR2: DFQATT, SNEGSKA (reference sequence). V dropped 2 bases and J dropped 2 bases, with 9 bases sitting between them. CDR3 protein: CSARPGINTEAFF. Here the CDR3 DNA reads TGCAGTGCTAGACCCGGGATCAACACTGAAGCTTTCTTT.

This clonotype was counted only a few times. This rearrangement joins TRBV2 to TRBJ1-4; 9 bases align to TRBD1. Trimming cost V 6 bases and J 4 bases; bases outside gene matches: 6. CDR1 and CDR2 (germline): SNHLY, FYNNEI. CDR3 length equals 15 residues. The CDR3 coding sequence is TGTGCCAGCAGAGCGGGGACAGGGCGTAATGAAAAACTGTTTTTT. This codes for CASRAGTGRNEKLFF. Together with reference TRBV2 and TRBJ1-4, the CDR3 gives the full variable domain: EPEVTQTPSHQVTQMGQEVILRCVPISNHLYFYWYRQILGQKVEFLVSFYNNEISEKSEIFDDQFSVERPDGSNFTLKIRSTKLEDSAMYFCASRAGTGRNEKLFFGSGTQLSVL.

This clonotype was recorded at least ten times. The rearrangement links TRBV11-2 to TRBJ1-4, with D unclear. The germline V and J ends were trimmed by 2 bases and 1 base, with 8 bases remaining between them. This CDR3 region has 15 residues. The germline CDR1 and CDR2 sequences are SGHAT and FQNNGV. Here the CDR3 DNA reads TGTGCCAGCAGCTTATCGTCTGGAACTAATGAAAAACTGTTTTTT. This sequence encodes CASSLSSGTNEKLFF.

The chain has TRBV12-3 or TRBV12-4 and TRBJ1-4; TRBD1 matches at 7 bases. V shed 6 bases, J shed 2 bases, and the junction held 3 bases outside the gene matches. This CDR3 comprises 14 residues. The CDR3 region is CASRGQATNEKLFF. The CDR3 region has the DNA TGTGCCAGCAGAGGACAGGCCACTAATGAAAAACTGTTTTTT.

This clonotype was picked up a small number of times. The chain recombines TRBV4-2 with TRBJ2-2, with D unresolved. Trimming shortened V by 0 bases and J by 5 bases, and 7 bases separated the two germline ends. CDR3 size: 14 residues. Looked up from germline, CDR1 is LGHNA and CDR2 is YNFKEQ. CDR3 loop: CASSQDRGTGELFF. In DNA form, the CDR3 reads TGTGCCAGCAGCCAAGATCGTGGAACCGGGGAGCTGTTTTTT.

The chain is built from TRBV4-3 and TRBJ2-7; D gene uncertain. The CDR3 contains 14 residues. Trimming left V 3 bases short and J 0 bases short, with 9 bases between. The germline CDR1 and CDR2 sequences are LGHNA and YSLEER. The CDR3 loop is CASSHSVNSYEQYF. CDR3 bases: TGCGCCAGCAGCCATTCGGTGAACTCCTACGAGCAGTACTTC.

CDR3 nucleotides: TGTGCCAGCAGCCAACTCGGACAGGGGGCAAGCAATGAGCAGTTCTTC. Protein sequence: CASSQLGQGASNEQFF. The chain combines TRBV3-1 with TRBJ2-1; 11 nucleotides align to TRBD1. J lost 6 bases, V lost 2 bases, and 6 bases had no gene match. The V gene's germline CDR1 is LGHDT and CDR2 YNNKEL (reference sequence). This CDR3 has 16 amino acids.

The chain combines TRBV20-1 with TRBJ1-1; D not resolved. The CDR3 contains 13 residues. The V and J ends lost 4 bases and 3 bases respectively, with 12 bases between them. In germline, CDR1 is DFQATT, CDR2 SNEGSKA (reference sequence). CDR3 bases: TGCAGTGCTATGTTGGATTGGGACACTGAAGCTTTCTTT. Its protein is CSAMLDWDTEAFF.

V is TRBV7-2 and J is TRBJ2-5; TRBD1 or TRBD2 may be the D gene (5 bases each). Germline V gives CDR1 SGHTA, CDR2 FQGNSA. Trimming stripped 5 bases from V and 5 bases from J, with 21 bases between. The CDR3 totals 16 residues. CDR3 DNA: TGTGCCAGCAGCGTAGGGCTGACTGGGGGTCGGGAGACCCAGTACTTC. Amino acid sequence: CASSVGLTGGRETQYF.